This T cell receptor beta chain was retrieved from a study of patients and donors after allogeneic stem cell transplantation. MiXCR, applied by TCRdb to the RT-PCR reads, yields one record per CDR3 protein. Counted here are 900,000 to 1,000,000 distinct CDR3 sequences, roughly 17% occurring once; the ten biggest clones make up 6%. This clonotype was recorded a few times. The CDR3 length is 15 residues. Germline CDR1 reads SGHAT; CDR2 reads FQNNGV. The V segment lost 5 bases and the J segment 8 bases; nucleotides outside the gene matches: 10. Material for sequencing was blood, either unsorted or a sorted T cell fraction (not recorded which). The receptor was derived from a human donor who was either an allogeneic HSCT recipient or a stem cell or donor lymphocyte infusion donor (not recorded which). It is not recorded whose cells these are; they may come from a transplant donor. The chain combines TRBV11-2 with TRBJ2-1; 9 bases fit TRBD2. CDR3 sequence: CASSEWASGNDEQFF. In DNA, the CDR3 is TGTGCCAGCAGCGAGTGGGCTAGCGGGAATGATGAGCAGTTCTTC. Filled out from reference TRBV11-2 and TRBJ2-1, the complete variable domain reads EAGVAQSPRYKIIEKRQSVAFWCNPISGHATLYWYQQILGQGPKLLIQFQNNGVVDDSQLPKDRFSAERLKGVDSTLKIQPAKLEDSAVYLCASSEWASGNDEQFFGPGTRLTVL.